The next 16 T cell receptor beta chains were all read from a single sample in a study of read filtering for tumor transcriptome and immune sequencing. Molecular barcoded adaptors covering alpha/delta and beta/gamma chains were used on roughly 370 ng RNA. TCRdb re-analysed the reads in MiXCR, keeping a single row per CDR3 protein. This sample has about 46,000 distinct CDR3 sequences, with 15% to 20% found just once. The sample comprised a population of CD138-negative cells sorted from bone marrow. The receptor set was obtained from a donor aged 40 or older with multiple myeloma.

This clonotype was seen repeatedly, ten times or more. This sequence joins TRBV7-9 and TRBJ2-3; 10 bases fit TRBD1. This CDR3 region has 14 residues. The V segment lost 6 bases and the J segment 5 bases; nucleotides outside the gene matches: 5. The germline V gene encodes CDR1 SEHNR and CDR2 FQNEAQ (reference sequence). The CDR3 reads CASRQTGGLDTQYF. The CDR3 DNA reads as TGTGCCAGCAGGCAGACAGGGGGCCTAGATACGCAGTATTTT.

This clonotype was found a few times. The junction shows a germline mismatch at one end, possibly a read error. The V and J genes are TRBV10-3 and TRBJ2-1; D tentatively fits TRBD1 or TRBD2 (5 bases each). Germline-derived CDR1 and CDR2 are ENHRY and SYGVKD. The CDR3 has 16 residues. Here the CDR3 DNA reads TGTGCCACCAGTGAGAGGAGCGAGGGGCTCTACAATGAGCAGTTCTTC. Its translation: CATSERSEGLYNEQFF.

As to this clonotype: Lacking the conserved final phenylalanine or tryptophan, this CDR3 likely reflects a read error. The V call is TRBV7-2, the J call TRBJ2-3, with TRBD2 matching 8 bases. The CDR3 is 14 residues long. The germline V gene has CDR1 SGHTA and CDR2 FQGNSA. The V segment lost 6 bases and the J segment 0 bases; nucleotides outside the gene matches: 2. The CDR3 region has the DNA TGTGCCAGCAGGGTAGCGGGAAGCACAGATACGCAGTATTAT. Translated: CASRVAGSTDTQYY.

This clonotype came up many times. CDR3 DNA: TGTGCCAGCAGTTACTCGGGCAGGGAGGGCGAGCAGTACTTC. Amino acid sequence: CASSYSGREGEQYF. V and J are TRBV6-5 and TRBJ2-7, with 7 positions matching TRBD2. Losses at the gene ends were 0 bases for V and 6 bases for J; bases not matched to a gene: 5. The length of the CDR3 is 14 residues. Germline loops: CDR1 MNHEY, CDR2 SVGAGI.

In this sample, this clonotype turned up many times. The rearrangement joins TRBV6-2 or TRBV6-3 to TRBJ2-6; TRBD2 aligns across 8 bases. This CDR3 is 16 amino acids long. The germline gives CDR1 MNHEY, CDR2 SVGEGT. The junction had 6 bases not matched to a gene; V was cut back by 6 bases and J by 2 bases. CDR3: CASRPGRAAGANVLTF. In DNA, the CDR3 is TGTGCCAGCAGGCCCGGGAGGGCAGCTGGGGCCAACGTCCTGACTTTC.

This clonotype was detected many times. The chain recombines TRBV7-2 with TRBJ2-7; D perhaps matches TRBD2 (6 bases). V was pared by 1 base and J by 10 bases, with 8 bases between. The V gene's germline CDR1 is SGHTA and CDR2 FQGNSA. This CDR3 contains 11 residues. CDR3 nucleotide sequence: TGTGCCAGCAGCTTAGGGAGGGGCCAGTACTTC. It specifies CASSLGRGQYF.

Relative to its sample, this clonotype is large. V and J are TRBV7-8 and TRBJ2-1; D ambiguous. Deletions cut 5 bases from V and 4 bases from J, with 12 bases between. Germline loops: CDR1 SGHVS, CDR2 FQNEAQ. The CDR3 extends over 14 amino acids. Here the CDR3 DNA reads TGTGCCAGCAGCGCCAAAGACGAATACAATGAGCAGTTCTTC. It specifies CASSAKDEYNEQFF. Looking up the rest from reference TRBV7-8 and TRBJ2-1 gives the full variable domain: GAGVSQSPRYKVAKRGQDVALRCDPISGHVSLFWYQQALGQGPEFLTYFQNEAQLDKSGLPSDRFFAERPEGSVSTLKIQRTQQEDSAVYLCASSAKDEYNEQFFGPGTRLTVL.

This clonotype came up many times. The V and J genes are TRBV19 and TRBJ2-1, with TRBD2 identical over 7 bases. The CDR3 runs to 15 residues. Germline assignment: CDR1 LNHDA and CDR2 SQIVND (reference sequence). The V and J ends lost 9 bases and 3 bases, in that order; junction bases with no gene match: 11. CDR3 loop: CASSETGGNYNEQFF. CDR3 DNA sequence: TGTGCCAGCAGTGAAACGGGAGGCAACTACAATGAGCAGTTCTTC.

This clonotype was recorded at least ten times. The chain couples TRBV11-3 to TRBJ2-2; TRBD1 is a possible D gene (6 bases). Trimming cost V 4 bases and J 6 bases, with 18 bases left between them. CDR3 length equals 16 residues. Germline CDR1 and CDR2: SGHNT and YENEEA. This CDR3 reads CASSSGVGQDAGELFF. The CDR3 DNA is TGTGCCAGCAGCTCAGGGGTAGGTCAGGACGCCGGGGAGCTGTTTTTT.

This clonotype was seen repeatedly, ten times or more. The V call is TRBV28, the J call TRBJ2-1, with D possibly being TRBD1 or TRBD2 (5 bases each). The V and J ends lost 2 bases and 6 bases respectively, with 14 bases between them. The CDR3 spans 15 residues. Germline V gene lookup returns CDR1 MDHEN and CDR2 SYDVKM. The CDR3 coding sequence is TGTGCCAGCAGTTTACCTCTCCCGGGACCCAATGAGCAGTTCTTC. Residues: CASSLPLPGPNEQFF.

This clonotype was seen repeatedly, ten times or more. V gene TRBV2 combines with J gene TRBJ1-5; D gene uncertain. The germline gives CDR1 SNHLY, CDR2 FYNNEI. V gave up 4 bases and J gave up 3 bases, with 16 bases separating them. The length of the CDR3 is 16 residues. This CDR3 reads CASSGEEEEYNQPQHF. The CDR3 DNA reads as TGTGCCAGCAGTGGGGAGGAGGAGGAGTACAATCAGCCCCAGCATTTT.

This clonotype appeared many times. This chain connects TRBV12-3 or TRBV12-4 to TRBJ2-2; either TRBD1 or TRBD2 may supply D (5 bases each). The CDR3 has 13 residues. V lost 2 bases and J 6 bases, leaving 7 bases between the germline ends. The CDR3 DNA follows: TGTGCCAGCAGTTTATGGGGGTCCGGGGAGCTGTTTTTT. It specifies CASSLWGSGELFF.

V and J are TRBV19 and TRBJ1-5; 7 nucleotides align to TRBD1. The trim removed 4 bases at V and 4 bases at J, leaving 1 base unmatched. CDR1 LNHDA and CDR2 SQIVND come from the germline V gene (reference sequence). CDR3 length: 13 amino acids. Written as DNA, the CDR3 is TGTGCCAGTAGTACGACAGGGAATCAGCCCCAGCATTTT. Its protein product is CASSTTGNQPQHF.

This clonotype was found many times. This could be a read error, since a much larger clone is one nucleotide away. The V call is TRBV28, the J call TRBJ2-1, with D possibly matching TRBD1 (7 bases). Germline V CDR1 and CDR2: MDHEN, SYDVKM. This CDR3 has 16 amino acids. The CDR3 here is CASGLTGEVSYNEQFF. CDR3 DNA: TGTGCCAGCGGTTTAACAGGGGAGGTCTCCTACAATGAGCAGTTCTTC.

With respect to this clonotype: A read error may be the cause here, since a much bigger clone is one base away. Given the absence of the conserved phenylalanine or tryptophan at the CDR3 end, a read error is likely. CDR3 protein: CASSQRRAEGPDTQYL. In nucleotides, the CDR3 is TGTGCCAGCAGCCAACGCCGGGCAGAGGGGCCAGATACGCAGTATCTT. The rearrangement joins TRBV7-2 to TRBJ2-3; D may be TRBD1 or TRBD2 (5 bases each). The CDR3 runs 16 residues. The germline gives CDR1 SGHTA, CDR2 FQGNSA. With 5 bases removed from V and 4 bases from J, the gap between germline ends came to 19 bases.

A remark on this clonotype: This clone may be a read error of a much larger clone one base away. In DNA form, the CDR3 reads TGTGCCAGCAGGTACACGGTTGGCTATTCACCCCTCCACTTT. Translation: CASRYTVGYSPLHF. The chain combines TRBV2 with TRBJ1-6; no firm D call. Germline V CDR1 and CDR2: SNHLY, FYNNEI. This CDR3 has 14 amino acids. V gave up 6 bases and J gave up 8 bases, with 14 bases separating them.